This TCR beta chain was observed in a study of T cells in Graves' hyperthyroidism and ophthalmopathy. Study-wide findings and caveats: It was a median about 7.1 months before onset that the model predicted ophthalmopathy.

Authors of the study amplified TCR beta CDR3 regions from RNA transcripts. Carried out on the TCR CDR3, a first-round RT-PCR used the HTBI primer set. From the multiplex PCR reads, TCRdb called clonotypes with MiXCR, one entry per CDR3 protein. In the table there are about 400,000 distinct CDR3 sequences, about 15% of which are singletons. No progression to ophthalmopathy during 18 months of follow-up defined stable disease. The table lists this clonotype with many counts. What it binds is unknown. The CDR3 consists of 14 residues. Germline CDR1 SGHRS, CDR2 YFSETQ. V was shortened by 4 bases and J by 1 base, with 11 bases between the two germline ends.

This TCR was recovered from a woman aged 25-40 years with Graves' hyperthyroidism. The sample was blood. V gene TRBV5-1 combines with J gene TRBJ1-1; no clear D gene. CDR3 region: CASSMTTENTEAFF. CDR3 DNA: TGCGCCAGCAGCATGACAACAGAGAACACTGAAGCTTTCTTT. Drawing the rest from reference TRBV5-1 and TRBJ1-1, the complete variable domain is KAGVTQTPRYLIKTRGQQVTLSCSPISGHRSVSWYQQTPGQGLQFLFEYFSETQRNKGNFPGRFSGRQFSNSRSEMNVSTLELGDSALYLCASSMTTENTEAFFGQGTRLTVV.